This T cell receptor (beta chain) was found in a study of blood T cell repertoires in COVID-19. Whole-study context: Samples taken during acute and convalescent COVID-19 were collected in the United States, Italy and Spain. Nucleic acid was either cDNA or gDNA, and it came from T cells, B-cell-depleted T cells, or PBMCs.

Deletions cut 10 bases from V and 2 bases from J, with 11 bases between. CDR3 length: 13 amino acids. Germline values: CDR1 MDHEN, CDR2 SYDVKM. In the original processing: Reference gene primers were amplified, and this amplification served to estimate nucleated cell counts. Using immunoSEQ multiplex PCR, the repertoire was profiled, and TCRdb retains in-frame clones only, with some absent. D and trimming come from the DNA, and the V and J calls and clone size come from that table. Among 450,000 or so clones listed, approximately 90% were seen once. Enrolled during active infection, Seattle patients were then followed longitudinally.

The chain employs TRBV28 and TRBJ2-2; weak D call: TRBD2 (6 bases). Sequenced material: peripheral blood. This sequence was found in a woman aged 35 to 49 with COVID-19, enrolled during active disease. The DNA for the CDR3 is TGTGCCACTTACGGACTAAACACCGGGGAGCTGTTTTTT. It yields the protein CATYGLNTGELFF.